Given below is one T cell receptor (beta chain) in context. Its antigen is currently unknown. The CDR3 extends over 14 amino acids. V lost 7 bases and J 7 bases, leaving 14 bases between the germline ends. Germline values: CDR1 MDHEN, CDR2 SYDVKM. These data originate in a study of cytomegalovirus exposure and HLA in healthy donors. Notes on the study in general: Productive rates of about 87% or about 30% were seen for most TCR beta V segments in an earlier analysis. Some segments of the V type, notably TRBV6-2 and TRBV6-3, were excluded as indistinguishable.

The PCR contained 60 Vbeta and 13 Jbeta primers. The protocol was immunoSEQ multiplex PCR, while the TCRdb copy is restricted to in-frame clones and leaves out a portion. The sample carries 150,000 to 200,000 clones, more than 65% recorded once. The chain combines TRBV28 with TRBJ1-6; D possibly corresponds to TRBD1 (5 bases). Sequenced input: PBMCs. This receptor was taken from a man aged 18 to 29 in good health and CMV-seropositive. The CDR3 region has the DNA TGTGCCAGCACACCTGGACACTACAATTCACCCCTCCACTTT. Protein: CASTPGHYNSPLHF.